The next 14 T cell receptor beta chains were all read from a single sample in a study of control samples from healthy donors and cancer patients. Some clones are missing from TCRdb's copy, which holds only in-frame ones; the method was immunoSEQ multiplex PCR. The sample shows approximately 27,000 clones, about 82% of them seen only once. Sequenced sample: PBMCs. These TCRs come from a woman between 55 and 75 years old with head and neck cancer.

V and J are TRBV3-1 (or the pseudogene TRBV3-2) and TRBJ1-1; the D is unclear. This CDR3 has 12 residues. CDR1 and CDR2 from the germline V gene are LGHDT and YNNKEL (reference sequence). V was cut by 5 bases and J by 14 bases, with 18 bases left in between. This chain's CDR3 is CASSSRVGIGFF. Here the CDR3 DNA reads TGTGCCAGCAGCTCTAGAGTGGGAATCGGCTTCTTT.

The chain is built from TRBV5-1 and TRBJ2-7; D uncertain. The germline V gene has CDR1 SGHRS and CDR2 YFSETQ. This CDR3 has 15 amino acids. The V and J ends lost 4 bases and 0 bases respectively, with 14 bases between them. In DNA, the CDR3 is TGCGCCAGCAGCACGGACGGCTACGGCTCCTACGAGCAGTACTTC. It encodes CASSTDGYGSYEQYF.

This clone was detected only a few times. The chain combines TRBV30 with TRBJ1-6; D is unclear. V was cut by 3 bases and J by 8 bases, with 14 bases left in between. CDR3 length: 14 residues. Looked up from germline, CDR1 is GTSNPN and CDR2 is SVGIG (reference sequence). CDR3 bases: TGTGCCTGGAGACTCGGGCTCAATGATTCACCCCTCCACTTT. This sequence encodes CAWRLGLNDSPLHF.

This clone was seen a few times. The CDR3 spells CASSSNEATEAFF. The CDR3 DNA reads as TGTGCCAGCTCATCGAATGAGGCGACTGAAGCTTTCTTT. The rearrangement links TRBV18 to TRBJ1-1, with D uncertain. The CDR3 spans 13 residues. V was trimmed by 5 bases and J by 5 bases, leaving 12 bases between them. CDR1 is KGHSH, CDR2 LQKENI, per germline.

This rearrangement joins TRBV29-1 to TRBJ2-2; the D gene is possibly TRBD2 (7 bases). There are 15 residues in the CDR3. Between the trimmed V and J ends, which lost 6 bases and 2 bases, there was a span of 16 bases. From germline, CDR1 is SQVTM and CDR2 ANQGSEA. The CDR3 DNA sequence: TGCAGCGTCCAAGGGGGGGGCACCAACACCGGGGAGCTGTTTTTT. Encoded protein: CSVQGGGTNTGELFF.

The chain recombines TRBV2 with TRBJ1-1, with a tentative D call TRBD1 (5 bases). The CDR3 has 14 residues. Germline V CDR1 and CDR2: SNHLY, FYNNEI. Trimming left V 5 bases short and J 1 base short, with 11 bases between. The CDR3 sequence: CASSYQGQNTEAFF. The CDR3 nucleotides are TGTGCCAGCAGTTACCAGGGTCAGAACACTGAAGCTTTCTTT.

The V and J genes are TRBV12-3 or TRBV12-4 and TRBJ2-1; D unresolved. The V and J ends lost 4 bases and 2 bases respectively, with 0 bases between them. CDR3 length: 11 amino acids. CDR3 region: CASSSYNEQFF. As DNA, the CDR3 is TGTGCCAGCAGTTCCTACAATGAGCAGTTCTTC.

The chain has TRBV29-1 and TRBJ2-7; TRBD2 might be the D (5 bases). The CDR3 has 14 amino acids. Germline-derived CDR1 and CDR2 are SQVTM and ANQGSEA. Trimming removed 2 bases at V and 3 bases at J, with 14 bases between. CDR3 DNA sequence: TGCAGCGTTGAAAACCTTGAAGGAGGCTACGAGCAGTACTTC. It specifies CSVENLEGGYEQYF.

On this clone itself: Additional DNA sequences in this sample encode the identical CDR3. The J gene is TRBJ2-7, the V gene TRBV18, with D possibly matching TRBD2 (6 bases). The CDR3 has 12 residues. The V end lost 3 bases, the J end lost 5 bases, and 8 bases lay between the germline ends. Germline CDR1 KGHSH, CDR2 LQKENI. CDR3 in amino acids: CASSPRDDEQYF. The DNA for the CDR3 is TGTGCCAGCTCACCGCGGGACGACGAGCAGTACTTC.

J is TRBJ2-7 and V is TRBV28; no reliable D call. V was shortened by 1 base and J by 3 bases, with 4 bases between the two germline ends. The CDR3 extends over 12 amino acids. Germline V lookup: CDR1 MDHEN, CDR2 SYDVKM. CDR3 sequence: CASSLFGYEQYF. CDR3 DNA: TGTGCCAGCAGTTTATTTGGCTACGAGCAGTACTTC.

The J gene is TRBJ1-1, the V gene TRBV3-1 (or the pseudogene TRBV3-2); the D is unclear. Trimming stripped 4 bases from V and 8 bases from J, with 14 bases between. The CDR3 extends over 13 amino acids. Germline assignment: CDR1 LGHDT and CDR2 YNNKEL (reference sequence). Here the CDR3 DNA reads TGTGCCAGCAGCCGACGATCCTGGTCGGAAGCTTTCTTT. Amino acids: CASSRRSWSEAFF.

V usage is TRBV2 and J usage is TRBJ2-7; TRBD2 is a possible D gene (5 bases). This CDR3 has 13 amino acids. Trimming cost V 4 bases and J 7 bases, with 14 bases left between them. Per germline, CDR1 SNHLY and CDR2 FYNNEI. The CDR3 region is CASSGTGFGEQYF. CDR3 in DNA: TGTGCCAGCAGTGGGACTGGCTTCGGTGAGCAGTACTTC.

The chain is built from TRBV7-6 and TRBJ1-1; tentatively, D is TRBD1 (5 bases). CDR3 length: 16 amino acids. In germline, CDR1 is SGHVS, CDR2 FNYEAQ. V dropped 1 base and J dropped 1 base, with 13 bases sitting between them. The CDR3 loop is CASSLEAGLWNTEAFF. CDR3 sequence (DNA): TGTGCCAGCAGCTTAGAGGCGGGACTTTGGAACACTGAAGCTTTCTTT.

V usage is TRBV11-2 and J usage is TRBJ1-2; D is undetermined. The length of the CDR3 is 15 residues. Germline CDR1 and CDR2: SGHAT and FQNNGV. V was pared by 5 bases and J by 0 bases, with 13 bases between. This chain's CDR3 is CASSPSISANYGYTF. For the CDR3, the DNA is TGTGCCAGCAGCCCCTCCATTTCAGCTAACTATGGCTACACCTTC.